Below are 7 T cell receptor beta chains sequenced from a single sample in a study of T cell responses to AZD1222 COVID-19 vaccine. Clones were sequenced by immunoSEQ multiplex PCR, and TCRdb holds only the in-frame ones, with some missing. The sample holds some 170,000 clones; around 90% are singletons and the top ten take less than 3%. The specimen was peripheral blood, collected on day 0 of AZD1222 vaccination. The receptors stem from an adult in good health.

V is TRBV5-8 and J is TRBJ1-1; 7 nucleotides line up with TRBD1. V was clipped by 2 bases and J by 3 bases; unmatched bases: 4. This CDR3 comprises 14 residues. CDR1 and CDR2 from the germline V gene are SGHTS and YDEGEE. CDR3 loop: CASSLRRGHTEAFF. CDR3 DNA: TGTGCCAGCAGCTTACGTAGGGGGCACACTGAAGCTTTCTTT. Using reference TRBV5-8 and TRBJ1-1 for the parts outside the CDR3, the full variable domain is EAGVTQSPTHLIKTRGQQATLRCSPISGHTSVYWYQQALGLGLQFLLWYDEGEERNRGNFPPRFSGRQFPNYSSELNVNALELEDSALYLCASSLRRGHTEAFFGQGTRLTVV.

This rearrangement joins TRBV7-9 to TRBJ2-7, with a tentative D call TRBD1 (9 bases). Germline CDR1 SEHNR, CDR2 FQNEAQ (reference sequence). The V gene lost 4 bases and the J gene lost 6 bases, with 19 bases spanning the gap. CDR3 size: 15 residues. The CDR3 sequence: CASSSGTGTSGEQYF. Here the CDR3 DNA reads TGTGCCAGCAGCTCCGGGACAGGGACTAGTGGCGAGCAGTACTTC.

The chain employs TRBV6-5 and TRBJ1-2; 9 nucleotides line up with TRBD1. After removal of 2 bases from V and 7 bases from J, the junction contained 2 bases not matched to a gene. Germline V gene lookup returns CDR1 MNHEY and CDR2 SVGAGI. This CDR3 is built from 13 residues. The CDR3 DNA follows: TGTGCCAGCAGTTACCGACAGGGGGGTGGCTACACCTTC. Encoded protein: CASSYRQGGGYTF.

This chain joins TRBV5-6 and TRBJ1-2, with D unclear. The CDR3 spans 15 residues. CDR1 is SGHDT and CDR2 is YYEEEE in the germline V gene. Trimming took 0 bases from V and 4 from J, leaving 13 bases between them. The DNA for the CDR3 is TGTGCCAGCAGCTTGGTGGGAGGCCCTACCTATGGCTACACCTTC. It specifies CASSLVGGPTYGYTF.

This clone came up once. The rearrangement uses TRBV7-9 and TRBJ1-1, with D uncertain. The CDR3 consists of 15 residues. Germline CDR1 and CDR2: SEHNR and FQNEAQ (reference sequence). V was clipped by 8 bases and J by 1 base, with 17 bases between them. Here the CDR3 reads CASSSAGAANTEAFF. CDR3 DNA: TGTGCCAGCTCTAGCGCGGGTGCAGCGAACACTGAAGCTTTCTTT.

The chain couples TRBV3-1 (or the pseudogene TRBV3-2) to TRBJ1-2; D gene unclear. The germline CDR1 and CDR2 sequences are LGHDT and YNNKEL (reference sequence). V dropped 4 bases and J dropped 3 bases, with 9 bases sitting between them. There are 13 residues in the CDR3. The CDR3 nucleotides read TGTGCCAGCAGCCCTACGACATACTATGGCTACACCTTC. Protein product: CASSPTTYYGYTF.

This sequence joins TRBV6-1 and TRBJ1-6; 8 bases align to TRBD1. The V gene end was trimmed by 3 bases and the J gene end by 7 bases; junction bases not matched to a gene: 5. Germline values: CDR1 MNHNS, CDR2 SASEGT. The CDR3 spans 15 residues. Written as DNA, the CDR3 is TGTGCCAGCAGTGAGGACAGGGTGATGAATTCACCCCTCCACTTT. It yields the protein CASSEDRVMNSPLHF.